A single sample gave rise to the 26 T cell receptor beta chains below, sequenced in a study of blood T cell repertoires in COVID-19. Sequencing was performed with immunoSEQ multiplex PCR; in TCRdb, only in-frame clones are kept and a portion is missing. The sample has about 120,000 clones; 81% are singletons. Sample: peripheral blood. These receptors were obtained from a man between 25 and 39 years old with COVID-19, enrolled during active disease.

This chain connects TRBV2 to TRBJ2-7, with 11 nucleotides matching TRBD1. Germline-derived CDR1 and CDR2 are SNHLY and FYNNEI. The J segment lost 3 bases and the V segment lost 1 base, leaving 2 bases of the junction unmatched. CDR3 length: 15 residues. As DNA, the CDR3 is TGTGCCAGCAGTGAAGGGACAGGGGGCTTCTACGAGCAGTACTTC. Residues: CASSEGTGGFYEQYF.

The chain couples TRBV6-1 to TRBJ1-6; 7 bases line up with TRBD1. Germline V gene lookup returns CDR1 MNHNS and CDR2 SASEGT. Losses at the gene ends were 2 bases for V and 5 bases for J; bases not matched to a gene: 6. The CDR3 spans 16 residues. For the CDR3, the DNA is TGTGCCAGCAGTGAAAGGGCAGGGGGGCATAATTCACCCCTCCACTTT. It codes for CASSERAGGHNSPLHF.

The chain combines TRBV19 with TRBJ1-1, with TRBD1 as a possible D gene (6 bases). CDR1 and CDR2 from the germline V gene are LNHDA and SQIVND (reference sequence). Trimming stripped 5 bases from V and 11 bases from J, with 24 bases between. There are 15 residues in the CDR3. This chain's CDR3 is CASSPPSGGRELAFF. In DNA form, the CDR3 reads TGTGCCAGTAGTCCCCCATCCGGGGGGCGAGAGCTCGCTTTCTTT.

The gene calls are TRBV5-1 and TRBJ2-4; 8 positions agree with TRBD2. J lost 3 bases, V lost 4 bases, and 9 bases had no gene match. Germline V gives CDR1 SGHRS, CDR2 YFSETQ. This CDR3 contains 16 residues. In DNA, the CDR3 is TGCGCCAGCAGCGGAGGGACTAGGTGGGACAAAAACATTCAGTACTTC. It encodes CASSGGTRWDKNIQYF. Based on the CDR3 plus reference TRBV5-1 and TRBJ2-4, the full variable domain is KAGVTQTPRYLIKTRGQQVTLSCSPISGHRSVSWYQQTPGQGLQFLFEYFSETQRNKGNFPGRFSGRQFSNSRSEMNVSTLELGDSALYLCASSGGTRWDKNIQYFGAGTRLSVL.

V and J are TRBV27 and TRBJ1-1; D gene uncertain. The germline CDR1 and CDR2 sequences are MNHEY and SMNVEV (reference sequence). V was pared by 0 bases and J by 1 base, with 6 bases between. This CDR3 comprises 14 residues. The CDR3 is CASSLSRPNTEAFF. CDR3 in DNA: TGTGCCAGCAGTTTATCGAGGCCGAACACTGAAGCTTTCTTT.

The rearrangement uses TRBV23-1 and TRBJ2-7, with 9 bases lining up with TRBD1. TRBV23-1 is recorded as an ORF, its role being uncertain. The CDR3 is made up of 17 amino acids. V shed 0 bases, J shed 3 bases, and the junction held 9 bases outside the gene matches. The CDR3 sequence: CASSQSGTGWIDYEQYF. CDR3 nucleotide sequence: TGCGCCAGCAGTCAATCGGGGACAGGGTGGATCGACTACGAGCAGTACTTC.

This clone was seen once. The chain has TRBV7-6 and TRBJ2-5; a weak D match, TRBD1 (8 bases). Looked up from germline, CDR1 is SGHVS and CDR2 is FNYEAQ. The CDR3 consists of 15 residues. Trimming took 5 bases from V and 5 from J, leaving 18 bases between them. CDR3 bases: TGTGCCAGCAGCGCGGGGGACAGGTATATGGAGACCCAGTACTTC. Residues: CASSAGDRYMETQYF.

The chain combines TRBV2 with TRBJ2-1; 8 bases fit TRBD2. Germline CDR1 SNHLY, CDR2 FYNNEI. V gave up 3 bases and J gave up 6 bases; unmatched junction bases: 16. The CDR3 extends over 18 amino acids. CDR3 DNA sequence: TGTGCCAGCAGTGACAGCCAGCCGACTGCCGGGACTAGCAATGAGCAGTTCTTC. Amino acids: CASSDSQPTAGTSNEQFF.

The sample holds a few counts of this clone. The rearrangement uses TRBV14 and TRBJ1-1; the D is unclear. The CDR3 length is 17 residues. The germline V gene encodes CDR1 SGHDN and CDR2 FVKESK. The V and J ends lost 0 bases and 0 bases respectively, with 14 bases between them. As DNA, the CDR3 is TGTGCCAGCAGCCAAGATCTTGTCAAAGACATGAACACTGAAGCTTTCTTT. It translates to CASSQDLVKDMNTEAFF.

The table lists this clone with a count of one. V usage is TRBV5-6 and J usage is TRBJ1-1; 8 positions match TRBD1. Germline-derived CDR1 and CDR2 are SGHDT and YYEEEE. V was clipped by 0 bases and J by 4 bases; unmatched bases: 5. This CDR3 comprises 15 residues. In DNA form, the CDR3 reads TGTGCCAGCAGCTTGGTGTACAGGGGGAGCACTGAAGCTTTCTTT. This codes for CASSLVYRGSTEAFF.

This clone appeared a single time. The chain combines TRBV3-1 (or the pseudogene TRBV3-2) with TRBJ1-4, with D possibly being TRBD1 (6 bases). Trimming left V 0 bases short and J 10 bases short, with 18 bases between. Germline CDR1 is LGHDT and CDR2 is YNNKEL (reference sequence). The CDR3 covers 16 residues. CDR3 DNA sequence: TGTGCCAGCAGCCAAGACCTTGCACAGGGTTCAGGAAAACTGTTTTTT. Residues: CASSQDLAQGSGKLFF.

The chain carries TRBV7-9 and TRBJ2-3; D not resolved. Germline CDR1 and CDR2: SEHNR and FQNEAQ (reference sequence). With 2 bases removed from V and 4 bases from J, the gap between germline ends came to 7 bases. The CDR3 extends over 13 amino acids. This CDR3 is CASSLPPADTQYF. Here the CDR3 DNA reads TGTGCCAGCAGCTTACCCCCCGCAGATACGCAGTATTTT.

The CDR3 here is CASLRGDGANVLTF. The CDR3 DNA sequence: TGTGCCAGCCTCCGGGGAGATGGGGCCAACGTCCTGACTTTC. The J gene is TRBJ2-6, the V gene TRBV2, with D perhaps TRBD2 (5 bases). Per the germline V gene, CDR1 is SNHLY and CDR2 is FYNNEI. This CDR3 region has 14 residues. V was cut by 8 bases and J by 3 bases, with 11 bases left in between. The full variable domain, in which reference TRBV2 and TRBJ2-6 provide the parts outside the CDR3, is EPEVTQTPSHQVTQMGQEVILRCVPISNHLYFYWYRQILGQKVEFLVSFYNNEISEKSEIFDDQFSVERPDGSNFTLKIRSTKLEDSAMYFCASLRGDGANVLTFGAGSRLTVL.

The CDR3 loop is CASSYGGTSGTSFF. The CDR3 DNA sequence: TGTGCCAGCAGTTACGGCGGGACTAGCGGGACTTCGTTCTTC. The gene calls are TRBV6-5 and TRBJ2-1; 13 nucleotides line up with TRBD2. J lost 15 bases, V lost 2 bases, and 7 bases had no gene match. The CDR3 runs 14 residues. Germline values: CDR1 MNHEY, CDR2 SVGAGI.

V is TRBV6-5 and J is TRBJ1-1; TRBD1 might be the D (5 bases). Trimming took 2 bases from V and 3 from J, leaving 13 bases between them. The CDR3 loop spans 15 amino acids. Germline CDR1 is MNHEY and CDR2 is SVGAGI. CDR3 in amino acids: CASSYAQGRYTEAFF. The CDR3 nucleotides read TGTGCCAGCAGTTACGCCCAGGGAAGGTACACTGAAGCTTTCTTT.

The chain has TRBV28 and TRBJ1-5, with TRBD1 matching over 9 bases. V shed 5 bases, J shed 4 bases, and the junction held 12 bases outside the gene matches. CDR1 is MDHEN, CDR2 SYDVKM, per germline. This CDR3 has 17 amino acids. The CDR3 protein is CASSPLQGAVGNQPQHF. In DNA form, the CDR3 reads TGTGCCAGCAGTCCCCTACAGGGGGCGGTAGGGAATCAGCCCCAGCATTTT.

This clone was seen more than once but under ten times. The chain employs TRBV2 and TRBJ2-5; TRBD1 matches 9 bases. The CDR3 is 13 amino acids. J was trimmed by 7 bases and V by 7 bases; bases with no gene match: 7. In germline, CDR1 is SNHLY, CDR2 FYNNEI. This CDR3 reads CASNRDRERTQYF. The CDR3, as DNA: TGTGCCAGCAACCGGGACAGGGAACGGACCCAGTACTTC.

CDR3 in amino acids: CSASGAQGVDYNEQFF. CDR3 in DNA: TGCAGTGCTAGTGGGGCACAGGGGGTTGACTACAATGAGCAGTTCTTC. The V call is TRBV20-1, the J call TRBJ2-1; 8 bases align to TRBD1. Losses at the gene ends were 3 bases for V and 3 bases for J; bases not matched to a gene: 10. This CDR3 comprises 16 residues. Germline values: CDR1 DFQATT, CDR2 SNEGSKA (reference sequence).

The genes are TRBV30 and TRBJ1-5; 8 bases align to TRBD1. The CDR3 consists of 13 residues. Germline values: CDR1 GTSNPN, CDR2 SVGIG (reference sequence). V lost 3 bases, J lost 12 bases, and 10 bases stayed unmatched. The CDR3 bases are TGTGCCTGGAGCGGTACTGACAGGGGCCTCCAGCATTTT. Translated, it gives CAWSGTDRGLQHF. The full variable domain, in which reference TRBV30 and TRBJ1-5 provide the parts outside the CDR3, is SQTIHQWPATLVQPVGSPLSLECTVEGTSNPNLYWYRQAAGRGLQLLFYSVGIGQISSEVPQNLSASRPQDRQFILSSKKLLLSDSGFYLCAWSGTDRGLQHFGDGTRLSIL.

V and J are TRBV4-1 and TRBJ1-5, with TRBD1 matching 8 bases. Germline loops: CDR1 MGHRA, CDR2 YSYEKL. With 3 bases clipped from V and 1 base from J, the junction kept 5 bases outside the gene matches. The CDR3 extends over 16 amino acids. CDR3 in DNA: TGCGCCAGCAGCCAGCGGACAGGGCAGAGCAATCAGCCCCAGCATTTT. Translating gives CASSQRTGQSNQPQHF.

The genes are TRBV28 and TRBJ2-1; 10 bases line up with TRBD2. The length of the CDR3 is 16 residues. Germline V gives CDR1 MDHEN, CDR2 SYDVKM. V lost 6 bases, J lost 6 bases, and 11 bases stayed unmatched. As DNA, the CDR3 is TGTGCCAGCAGCCCCATAGCGGGGGGAAAGGCCAATGAGCAGTTCTTC. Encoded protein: CASSPIAGGKANEQFF.

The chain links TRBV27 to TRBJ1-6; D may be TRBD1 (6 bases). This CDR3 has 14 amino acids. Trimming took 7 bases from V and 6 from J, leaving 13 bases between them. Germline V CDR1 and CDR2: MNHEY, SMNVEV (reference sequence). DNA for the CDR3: TGTGCCAGCACCACAGGGATGGGTAATTCACCCCTCCACTTT. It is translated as CASTTGMGNSPLHF.

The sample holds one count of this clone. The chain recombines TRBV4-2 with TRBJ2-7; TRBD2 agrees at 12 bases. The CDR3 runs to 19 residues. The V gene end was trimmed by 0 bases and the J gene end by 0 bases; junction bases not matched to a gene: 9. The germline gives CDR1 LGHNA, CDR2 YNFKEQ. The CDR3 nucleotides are TGTGCCAGCAGCCAAGATGCGGCTAGCGGGAGGGCTAGCTCCTACGAGCAGTACTTC. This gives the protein CASSQDAASGRASSYEQYF.

CDR3 bases: TGTGCCACCAGCTCCGGACTAGCGGGGGACCTCACAGATACGCAGTATTTT. This translates into CATSSGLAGDLTDTQYF. This chain joins TRBV15 and TRBJ2-3; 13 nucleotides match TRBD2. Germline loops: CDR1 LNHNV, CDR2 YYDKDF (reference sequence). This CDR3 region has 17 residues. V was pared by 5 bases and J by 2 bases, with 7 bases of the junction left unmatched.

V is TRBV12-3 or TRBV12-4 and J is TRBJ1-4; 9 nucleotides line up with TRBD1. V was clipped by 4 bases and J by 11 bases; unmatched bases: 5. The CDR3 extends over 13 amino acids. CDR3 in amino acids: CASSSTGTGKLFF. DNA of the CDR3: TGTGCCAGCAGTTCCACCGGGACAGGGAAACTGTTTTTT.

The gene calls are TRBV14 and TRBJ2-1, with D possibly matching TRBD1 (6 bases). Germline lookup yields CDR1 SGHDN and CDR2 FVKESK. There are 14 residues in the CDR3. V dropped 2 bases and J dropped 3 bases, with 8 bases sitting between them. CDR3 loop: CASSQLGGYNEQFF. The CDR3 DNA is TGTGCCAGCAGCCAATTAGGGGGCTACAATGAGCAGTTCTTC.